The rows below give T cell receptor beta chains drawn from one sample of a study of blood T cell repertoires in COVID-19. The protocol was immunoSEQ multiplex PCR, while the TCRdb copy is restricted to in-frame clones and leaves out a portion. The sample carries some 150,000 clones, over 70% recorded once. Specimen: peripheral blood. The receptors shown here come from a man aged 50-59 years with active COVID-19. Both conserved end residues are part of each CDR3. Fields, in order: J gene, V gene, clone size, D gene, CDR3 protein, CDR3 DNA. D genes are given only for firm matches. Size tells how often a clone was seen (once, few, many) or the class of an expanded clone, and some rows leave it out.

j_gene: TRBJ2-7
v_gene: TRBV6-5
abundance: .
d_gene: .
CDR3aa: CASGRVPYEQYF
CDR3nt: TGTGCCAGCGGCAGGGTTCCCTACGAGCAGTACTTC

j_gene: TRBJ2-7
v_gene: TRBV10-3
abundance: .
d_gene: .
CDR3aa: CAINPGQRAYEQYF
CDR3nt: TGTGCCATCAACCCTGGACAGAGAGCCTACGAGCAGTACTTC

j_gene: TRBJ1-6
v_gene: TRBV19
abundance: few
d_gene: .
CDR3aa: CASSIEGGSPLHF
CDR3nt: TGTGCCAGTAGTATAGAGGGGGGTTCACCCCTCCACTTT

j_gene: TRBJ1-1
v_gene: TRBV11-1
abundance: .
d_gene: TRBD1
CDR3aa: CASSLQGAGGAFF
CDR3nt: TGTGCCAGCAGCTTACAGGGGGCAGGGGGCGCTTTCTTT

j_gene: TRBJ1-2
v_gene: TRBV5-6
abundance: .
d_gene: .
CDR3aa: CASSLREVYGYTF
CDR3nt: TGTGCCAGCAGCTTGCGGGAGGTGTATGGCTACACCTTC

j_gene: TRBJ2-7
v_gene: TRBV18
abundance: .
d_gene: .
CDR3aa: CASSRGGIYEQYF
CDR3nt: TGTGCCAGCTCACGGGGGGGCATCTACGAGCAGTACTTC

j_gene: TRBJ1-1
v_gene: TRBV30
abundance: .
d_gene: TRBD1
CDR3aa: CAWNLQGGTEAFF
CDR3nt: TGTGCCTGGAACTTACAGGGGGGCACTGAAGCTTTCTTT

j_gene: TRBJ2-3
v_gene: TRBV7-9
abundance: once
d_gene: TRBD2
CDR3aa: CASSLVGGGRTDTQYF
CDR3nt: TGTGCCAGCAGCTTAGTTGGCGGGGGGCGCACAGATACGCAGTATTTT

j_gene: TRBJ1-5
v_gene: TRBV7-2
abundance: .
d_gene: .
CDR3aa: CASSPSSGGNQPQHF
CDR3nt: TGTGCCAGCAGCCCGTCCTCGGGGGGCAATCAGCCCCAGCATTTT

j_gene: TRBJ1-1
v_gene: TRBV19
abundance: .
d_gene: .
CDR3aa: CASSIQGGTEAFF
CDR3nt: TGTGCCAGTAGTATACAGGGTGGTACTGAAGCTTTCTTT

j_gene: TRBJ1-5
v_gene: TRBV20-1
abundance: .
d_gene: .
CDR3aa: CSASSGVTDQPQHF
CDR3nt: TGCAGTGCTAGTTCGGGAGTGACGGATCAGCCCCAGCATTTT

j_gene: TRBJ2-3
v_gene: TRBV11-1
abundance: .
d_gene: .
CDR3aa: CASSPRRGDTQYF
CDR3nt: TGTGCCAGCAGCCCACGCAGGGGAGATACGCAGTATTTT

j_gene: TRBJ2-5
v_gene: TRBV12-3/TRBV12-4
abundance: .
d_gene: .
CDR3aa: CASSLTVETQYF
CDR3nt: TGTGCCAGCAGTCTAACAGTAGAGACCCAGTACTTC

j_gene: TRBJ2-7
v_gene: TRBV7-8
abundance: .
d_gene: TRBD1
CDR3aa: CASSQWTGREQYF
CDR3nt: TGTGCCAGCAGCCAATGGACAGGGCGCGAGCAGTACTTC

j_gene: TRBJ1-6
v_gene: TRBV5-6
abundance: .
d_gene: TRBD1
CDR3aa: CASSLTQGALYNSPLHF
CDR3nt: TGTGCCAGCAGCTTGACGCAGGGGGCTCTCTATAATTCACCCCTCCACTTT

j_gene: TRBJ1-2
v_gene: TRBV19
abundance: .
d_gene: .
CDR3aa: CASSIGVTHSYGYTF
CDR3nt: TGTGCCAGTAGTATTGGCGTGACTCATTCCTATGGCTACACCTTC

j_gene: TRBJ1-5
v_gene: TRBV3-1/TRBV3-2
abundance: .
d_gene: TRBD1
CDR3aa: CASSPSDTGVPQPQHF
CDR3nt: TGTGCCAGCAGCCCAAGCGACACAGGGGTTCCTCAGCCCCAGCATTTT

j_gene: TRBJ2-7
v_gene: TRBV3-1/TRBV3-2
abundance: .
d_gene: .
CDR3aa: CASSTRTGAWQYF
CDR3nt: TGTGCCAGCAGCACTCGAACTGGGGCTTGGCAGTACTTC

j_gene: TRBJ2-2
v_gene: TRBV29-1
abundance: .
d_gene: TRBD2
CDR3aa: CSVALAGRPGELFF
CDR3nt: TGCAGCGTTGCTCTAGCGGGGAGGCCCGGGGAGCTGTTTTTT

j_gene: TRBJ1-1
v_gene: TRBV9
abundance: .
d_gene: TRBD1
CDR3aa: CASSGDSLKGTEAFF
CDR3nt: TGTGCCAGCAGCGGGGACAGCCTCAAAGGAACTGAAGCTTTCTTT

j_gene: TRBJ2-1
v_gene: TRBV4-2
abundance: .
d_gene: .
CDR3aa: CASSQEFDEQFF
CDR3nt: TGTGCCAGCAGCCAAGAGTTCGATGAGCAGTTCTTC

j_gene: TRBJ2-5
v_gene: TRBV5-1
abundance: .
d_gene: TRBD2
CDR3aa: CASQPSGVIQETQYF
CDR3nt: TGCGCCAGCCAACCTAGCGGGGTGATCCAAGAGACCCAGTACTTC

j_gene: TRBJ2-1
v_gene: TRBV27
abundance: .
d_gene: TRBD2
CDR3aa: CASRQDPSGGANEQFF
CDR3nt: TGTGCCAGCAGACAAGACCCTAGCGGGGGGGCCAATGAGCAGTTCTTC

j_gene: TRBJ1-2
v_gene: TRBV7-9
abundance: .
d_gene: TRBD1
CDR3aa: CASSRQGARDYGYTF
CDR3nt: TGTGCCAGCAGCAGACAGGGGGCTAGAGACTATGGCTACACCTTC

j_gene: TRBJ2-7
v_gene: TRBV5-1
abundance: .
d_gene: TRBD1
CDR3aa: CASSSPKSTGVSGRYAYEQYF
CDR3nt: TGCGCCAGCAGCTCTCCCAAGTCGACAGGGGTGAGTGGAAGATATGCCTACGAGCAGTACTTC

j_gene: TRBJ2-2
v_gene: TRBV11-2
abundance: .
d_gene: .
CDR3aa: CASSLIQGTTGELFF
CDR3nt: TGTGCCAGCAGCTTAATTCAGGGAACCACCGGGGAGCTGTTTTTT

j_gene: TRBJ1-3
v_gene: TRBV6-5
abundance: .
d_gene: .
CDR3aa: CARGGFSGNTIYF
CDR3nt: TGTGCCAGGGGAGGGTTCTCTGGAAACACCATATATTTT

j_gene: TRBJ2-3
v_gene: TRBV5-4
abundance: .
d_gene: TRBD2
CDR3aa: CASMASGGYSGTQYF
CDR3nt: TGTGCCAGCATGGCTAGCGGGGGATATTCCGGTACGCAGTATTTT

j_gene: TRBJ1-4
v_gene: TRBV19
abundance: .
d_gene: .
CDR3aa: CASSIVGQRGEKLFF
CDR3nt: TGTGCCAGTAGTATAGTCGGACAAAGGGGCGAAAAACTGTTTTTT

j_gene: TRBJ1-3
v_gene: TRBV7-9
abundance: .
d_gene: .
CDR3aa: CASSRESGNTIYF
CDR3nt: TGTGCCAGCAGCCGGGAGTCTGGAAACACCATATATTTT

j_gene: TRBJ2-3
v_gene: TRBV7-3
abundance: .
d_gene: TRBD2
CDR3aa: CASSTGAGGSSTDTQYF
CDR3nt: TGTGCCAGCAGCACCGGAGCGGGGGGCTCTAGCACAGATACGCAGTATTTT

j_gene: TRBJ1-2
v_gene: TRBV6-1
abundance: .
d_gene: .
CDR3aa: CASSEAVLSAVLPF
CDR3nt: TGTGCCAGCAGTGAAGCCGTTCTAAGTGCCGTCCTTCCTTTC

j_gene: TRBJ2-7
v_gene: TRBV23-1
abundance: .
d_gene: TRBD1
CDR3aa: CARKGQGYEQYF
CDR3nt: TGCGCCAGGAAGGGACAGGGGTACGAGCAGTACTTC

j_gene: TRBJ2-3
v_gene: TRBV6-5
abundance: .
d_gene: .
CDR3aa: CASSYGGASTDTQYF
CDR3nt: TGTGCCAGCAGTTACGGGGGGGCTAGCACAGATACGCAGTATTTT

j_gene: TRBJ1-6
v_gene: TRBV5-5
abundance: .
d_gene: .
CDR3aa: CASSLTGQNSPLHF
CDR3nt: TGTGCCAGCAGCCTGACCGGACAGAATTCACCCCTCCACTTT

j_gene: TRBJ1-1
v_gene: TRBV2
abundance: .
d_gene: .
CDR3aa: CVKITDMNTEAFF
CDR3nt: TGTGTGAAGATTACCGACATGAACACTGAAGCTTTCTTT

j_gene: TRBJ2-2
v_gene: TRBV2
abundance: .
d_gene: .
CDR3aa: CASSAQGQNTGELFF
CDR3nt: TGTGCCAGCAGTGCCCAGGGACAGAACACCGGGGAGCTGTTTTTT

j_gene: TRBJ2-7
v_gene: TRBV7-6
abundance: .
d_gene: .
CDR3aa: CASSFQGTGGDEQYF
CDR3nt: TGTGCCAGCAGCTTTCAAGGAACAGGGGGGGACGAGCAGTACTTC

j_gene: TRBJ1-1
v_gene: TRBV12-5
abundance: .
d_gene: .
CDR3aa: CASGHGQPGAEAFF
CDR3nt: TGTGCTAGTGGCCACGGACAACCGGGGGCTGAAGCTTTCTTT

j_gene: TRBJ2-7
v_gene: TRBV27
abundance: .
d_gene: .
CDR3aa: CASRIGGSIYEQYF
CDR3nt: TGTGCCAGCAGGATCGGGGGTTCGATCTACGAGCAGTACTTC

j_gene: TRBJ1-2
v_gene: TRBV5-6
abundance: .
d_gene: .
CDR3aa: CASSLWSGGGRGYTF
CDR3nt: TGTGCCAGCAGCTTGTGGTCTGGGGGCGGGCGTGGCTACACCTTC

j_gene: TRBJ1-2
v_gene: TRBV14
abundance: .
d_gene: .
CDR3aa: CASSQTRGAIYGYTF
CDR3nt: TGTGCCAGCAGCCAAACCAGGGGCGCTATCTATGGCTACACCTTC

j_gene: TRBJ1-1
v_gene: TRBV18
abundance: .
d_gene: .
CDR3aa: CASSQGEGVAFF
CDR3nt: TGTGCCAGCTCACAAGGGGAAGGGGTGGCTTTCTTT

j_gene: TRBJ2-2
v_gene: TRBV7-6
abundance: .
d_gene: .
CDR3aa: CASHEATNTGELFF
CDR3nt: TGTGCCAGCCACGAGGCCACGAACACCGGGGAGCTGTTTTTT

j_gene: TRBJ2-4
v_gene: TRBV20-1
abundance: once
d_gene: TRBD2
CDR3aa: CSASDSGGINIQYF
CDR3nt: TGCAGTGCTAGTGATAGCGGGGGGATCAACATTCAGTACTTC

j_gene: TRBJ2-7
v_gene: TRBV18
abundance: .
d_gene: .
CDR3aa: CASSPDTEQYF
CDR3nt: TGTGCCAGCTCACCGGACACCGAGCAGTACTTC

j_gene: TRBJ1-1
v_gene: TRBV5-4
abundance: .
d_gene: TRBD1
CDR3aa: CASSSNRGGPEAFF
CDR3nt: TGTGCCAGCAGCTCAAACAGGGGTGGACCTGAAGCTTTCTTT

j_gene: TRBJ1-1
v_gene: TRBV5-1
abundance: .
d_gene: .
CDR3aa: CASSLADSKTEAFF
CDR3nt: TGCGCCAGCAGCTTGGCTGACAGTAAAACTGAAGCTTTCTTT

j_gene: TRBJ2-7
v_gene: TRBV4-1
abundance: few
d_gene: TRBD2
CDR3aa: CASSQPLAGDSEQYF
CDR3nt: TGCGCCAGCAGCCAACCACTAGCGGGGGATTCCGAGCAGTACTTC

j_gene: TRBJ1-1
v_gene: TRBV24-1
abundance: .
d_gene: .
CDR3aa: CATSDLAGTAFF
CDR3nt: TGTGCCACCAGTGATTTAGCGGGTACCGCTTTCTTT

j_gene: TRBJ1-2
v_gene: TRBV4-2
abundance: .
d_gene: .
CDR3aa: CASSQDWRTDYGYTF
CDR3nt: TGTGCCAGCAGCCAAGATTGGAGGACAGACTATGGCTACACCTTC

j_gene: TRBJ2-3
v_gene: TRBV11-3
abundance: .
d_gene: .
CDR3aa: CASSLDGREPKGATSTDTQYF
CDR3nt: TGTGCCAGCAGCTTAGATGGGCGCGAGCCGAAAGGGGCTACTAGCACAGATACGCAGTATTTT

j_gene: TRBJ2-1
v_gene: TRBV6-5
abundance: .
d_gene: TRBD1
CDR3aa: CASSSRRDRGFNEQFF
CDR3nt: TGTGCCAGCAGTTCTCGCCGGGACAGGGGGTTCAATGAGCAGTTCTTC

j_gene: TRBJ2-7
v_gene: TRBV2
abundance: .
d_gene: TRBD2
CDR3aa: CASRLEVAGEQYF
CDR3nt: TGTGCCAGCCGGCTTGAGGTAGCGGGTGAGCAGTACTTC